The clone carrying this TCR beta chain was recorded a few times. Germline V gene sequence: CDR1 MNHNY, CDR2 SVGAGI (reference sequence). This CDR3 spans 13 amino acids. The V end lost 0 bases, the J end lost 4 bases, and 7 bases lay between the germline ends. This sample is part of a study of T cell clones after liver transplantation. Clones were sequenced by immunoSEQ multiplex PCR, and TCRdb holds only the in-frame ones, with some missing. The table shows some 75,000 clones, with 75% to 90% occurring only once. The rearrangement joins TRBV6-6 to TRBJ2-7; no clear D. This TCR was recovered from a human donor who received a liver transplant. Sample: CD4+ T cells from blood, taken before liver transplant. CDR3 sequence reads: CASSYSSQYEQYF. For the CDR3, the DNA is TGTGCCAGCAGTTACTCGTCTCAATACGAGCAGTACTTC.